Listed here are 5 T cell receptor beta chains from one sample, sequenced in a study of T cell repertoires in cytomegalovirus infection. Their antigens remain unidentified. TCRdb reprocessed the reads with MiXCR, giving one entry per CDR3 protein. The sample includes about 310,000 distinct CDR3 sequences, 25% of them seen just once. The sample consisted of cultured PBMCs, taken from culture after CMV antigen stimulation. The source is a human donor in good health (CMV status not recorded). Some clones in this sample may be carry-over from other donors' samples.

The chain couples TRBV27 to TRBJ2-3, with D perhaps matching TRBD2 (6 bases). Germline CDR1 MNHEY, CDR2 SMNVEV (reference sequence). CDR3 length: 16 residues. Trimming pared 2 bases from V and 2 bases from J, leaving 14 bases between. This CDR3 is CASSLGSGLPTDTQYF. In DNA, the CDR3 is TGTGCCAGCAGTTTAGGTTCGGGACTTCCCACAGATACGCAGTATTTT.

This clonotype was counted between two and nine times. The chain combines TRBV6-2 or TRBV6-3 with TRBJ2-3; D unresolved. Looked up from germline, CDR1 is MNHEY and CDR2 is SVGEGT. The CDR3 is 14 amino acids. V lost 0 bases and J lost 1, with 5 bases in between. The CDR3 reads CASSYSQGTDTQYF. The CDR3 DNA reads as TGTGCCAGCAGTTACTCCCAGGGCACAGATACGCAGTATTTT.

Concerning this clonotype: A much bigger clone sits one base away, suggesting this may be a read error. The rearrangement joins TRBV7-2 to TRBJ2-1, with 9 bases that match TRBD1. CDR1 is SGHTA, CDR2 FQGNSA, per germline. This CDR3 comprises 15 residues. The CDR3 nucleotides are TGTGCCGGCAGCTTATCGGGACAGGGTGCGAATGAGCAGTTCTTC. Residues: CAGSLSGQGANEQFF.

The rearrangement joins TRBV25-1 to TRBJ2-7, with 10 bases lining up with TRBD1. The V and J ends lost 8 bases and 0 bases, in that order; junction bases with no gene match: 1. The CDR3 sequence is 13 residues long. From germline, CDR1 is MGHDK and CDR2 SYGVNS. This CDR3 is CASRQGASYEQYF. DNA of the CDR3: TGTGCCAGCCGACAGGGGGCCTCCTACGAGCAGTACTTC.

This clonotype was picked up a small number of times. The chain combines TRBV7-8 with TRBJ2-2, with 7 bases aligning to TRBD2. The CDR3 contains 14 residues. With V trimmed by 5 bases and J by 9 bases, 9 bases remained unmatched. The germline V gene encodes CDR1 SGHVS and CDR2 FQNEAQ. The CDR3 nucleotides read TGTGCCAGCAGCGCCCAGAGCGGGGCCAGGGAGCTGTTTTTT. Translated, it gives CASSAQSGARELFF.